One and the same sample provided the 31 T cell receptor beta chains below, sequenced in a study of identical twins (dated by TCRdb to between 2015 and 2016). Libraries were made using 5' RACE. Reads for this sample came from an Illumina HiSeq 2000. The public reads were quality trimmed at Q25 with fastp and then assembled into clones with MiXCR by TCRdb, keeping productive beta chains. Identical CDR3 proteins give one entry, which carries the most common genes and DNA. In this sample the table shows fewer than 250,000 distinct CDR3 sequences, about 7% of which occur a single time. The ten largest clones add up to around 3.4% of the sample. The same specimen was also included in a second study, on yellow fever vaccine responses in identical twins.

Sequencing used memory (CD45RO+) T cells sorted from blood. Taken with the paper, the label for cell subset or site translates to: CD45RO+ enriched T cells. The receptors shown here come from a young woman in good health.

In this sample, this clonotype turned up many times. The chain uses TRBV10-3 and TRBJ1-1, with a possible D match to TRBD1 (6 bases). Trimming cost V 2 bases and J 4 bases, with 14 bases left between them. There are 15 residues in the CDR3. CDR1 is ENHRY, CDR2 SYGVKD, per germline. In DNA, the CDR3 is TGTGCCATCAGTGAGCAAACAGGGCACTTCACTGAAGCTTTCTTT. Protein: CAISEQTGHFTEAFF.

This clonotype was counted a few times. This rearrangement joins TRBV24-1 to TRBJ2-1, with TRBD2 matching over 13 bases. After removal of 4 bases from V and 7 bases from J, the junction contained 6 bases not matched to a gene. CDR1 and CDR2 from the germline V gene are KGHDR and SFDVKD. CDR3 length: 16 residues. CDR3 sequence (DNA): TGTGCCACCAGTGACCCGACTAGCGGGGGGAATAATGAGCAGTTCTTC. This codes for CATSDPTSGGNNEQFF.

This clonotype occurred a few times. Here the CDR3 DNA reads TGTGCCACCAGCAGAGATCTAGGGTACACTGAAGCTTTCTTT. Translation gives CATSRDLGYTEAFF. The chain carries TRBV15 and TRBJ1-1; D is unresolved. Per the germline V gene, CDR1 is LNHNV and CDR2 is YYDKDF (reference sequence). CDR3 length equals 14 residues. V lost 0 bases, J lost 3 bases, and 8 bases lay in between.

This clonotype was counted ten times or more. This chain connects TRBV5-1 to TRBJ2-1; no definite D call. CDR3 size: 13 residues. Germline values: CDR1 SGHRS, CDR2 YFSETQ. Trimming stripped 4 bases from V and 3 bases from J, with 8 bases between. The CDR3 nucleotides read TGCGCCAGCAGCCCACCAATCTACAATGAGCAGTTCTTC. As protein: CASSPPIYNEQFF.

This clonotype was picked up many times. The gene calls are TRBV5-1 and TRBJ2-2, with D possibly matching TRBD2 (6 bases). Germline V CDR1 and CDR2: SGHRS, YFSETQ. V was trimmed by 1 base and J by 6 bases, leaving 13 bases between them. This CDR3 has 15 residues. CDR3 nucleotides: TGCGCCAGCAGCTTGACACCGGGACTCTCCGGGGAGCTGTTTTTT. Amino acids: CASSLTPGLSGELFF.

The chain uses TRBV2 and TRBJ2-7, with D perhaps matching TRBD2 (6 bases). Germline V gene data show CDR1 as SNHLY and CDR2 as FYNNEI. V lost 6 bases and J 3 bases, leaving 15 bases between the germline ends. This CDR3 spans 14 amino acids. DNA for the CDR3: TGTGCCAGCAGCGACAAGGGACTGAACTACGAGCAGTACTTC. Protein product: CASSDKGLNYEQYF.

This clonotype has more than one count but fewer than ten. CDR3 sequence (DNA): TGTGCCAGCAGCTGGACTAGCGGGGGCACGCAGTATTTT. Translating gives CASSWTSGGTQYF. The gene calls are TRBV5-6 and TRBJ2-3, with 13 nucleotides matching TRBD2. In germline, CDR1 is SGHDT, CDR2 YYEEEE. The CDR3 runs 13 residues. The junction had 1 base not matched to a gene; V was cut back by 3 bases and J by 9 bases.

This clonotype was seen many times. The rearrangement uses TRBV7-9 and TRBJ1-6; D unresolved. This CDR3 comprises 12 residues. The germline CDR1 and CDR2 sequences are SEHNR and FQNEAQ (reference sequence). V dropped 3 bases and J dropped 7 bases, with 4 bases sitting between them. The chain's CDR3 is CASSFPNSPLHF. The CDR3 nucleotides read TGTGCCAGCAGCTTCCCCAATTCACCCCTCCACTTT.

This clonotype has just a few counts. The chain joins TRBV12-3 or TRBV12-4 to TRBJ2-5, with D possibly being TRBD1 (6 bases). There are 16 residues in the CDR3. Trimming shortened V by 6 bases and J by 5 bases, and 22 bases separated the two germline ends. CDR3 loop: CASSLTGKGVGETQYF. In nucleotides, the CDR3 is TGTGCCAGCAGCCTCACAGGGAAAGGGGTAGGGGAGACCCAGTACTTC.

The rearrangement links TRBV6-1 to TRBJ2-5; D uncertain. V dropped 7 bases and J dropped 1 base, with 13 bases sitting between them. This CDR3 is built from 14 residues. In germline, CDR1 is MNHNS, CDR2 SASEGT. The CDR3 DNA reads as TGTGCCAGCAAATCAGGACGGATCCAAGAGACCCAGTACTTC. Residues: CASKSGRIQETQYF.

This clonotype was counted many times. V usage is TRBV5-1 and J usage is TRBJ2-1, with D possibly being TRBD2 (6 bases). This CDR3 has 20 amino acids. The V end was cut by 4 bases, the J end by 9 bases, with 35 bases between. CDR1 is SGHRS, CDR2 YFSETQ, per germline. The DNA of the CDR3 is TGCGCCAGCAGCCCGGTTTCTCAAGCTGTAACATTGTGGGGACTCAGTGAGCAGTTCTTC. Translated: CASSPVSQAVTLWGLSEQFF. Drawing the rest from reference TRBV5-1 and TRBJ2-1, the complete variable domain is KAGVTQTPRYLIKTRGQQVTLSCSPISGHRSVSWYQQTPGQGLQFLFEYFSETQRNKGNFPGRFSGRQFSNSRSEMNVSTLELGDSALYLCASSPVSQAVTLWGLSEQFFGPGTRLTVL.

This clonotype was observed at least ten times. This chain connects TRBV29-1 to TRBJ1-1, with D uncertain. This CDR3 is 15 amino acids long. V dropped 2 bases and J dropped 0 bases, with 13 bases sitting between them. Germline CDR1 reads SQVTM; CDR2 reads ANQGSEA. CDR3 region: CSVELLGLMNTEAFF. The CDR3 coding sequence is TGCAGCGTTGAATTACTGGGTCTCATGAACACTGAAGCTTTCTTT.

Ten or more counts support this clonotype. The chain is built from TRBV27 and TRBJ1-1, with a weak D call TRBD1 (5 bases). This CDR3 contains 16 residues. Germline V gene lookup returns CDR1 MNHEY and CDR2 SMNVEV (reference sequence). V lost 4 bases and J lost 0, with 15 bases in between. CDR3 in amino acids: CASSSLPAGVNTEAFF. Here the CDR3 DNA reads TGTGCCAGCAGTTCCCTCCCGGCGGGGGTGAACACTGAAGCTTTCTTT.

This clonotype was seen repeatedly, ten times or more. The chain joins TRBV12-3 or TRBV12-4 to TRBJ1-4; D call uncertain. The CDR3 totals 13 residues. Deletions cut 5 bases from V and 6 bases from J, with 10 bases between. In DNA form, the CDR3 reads TGTGCCAGCAGTGTAACAGAGTATGAAAAACTGTTTTTT. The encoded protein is CASSVTEYEKLFF.

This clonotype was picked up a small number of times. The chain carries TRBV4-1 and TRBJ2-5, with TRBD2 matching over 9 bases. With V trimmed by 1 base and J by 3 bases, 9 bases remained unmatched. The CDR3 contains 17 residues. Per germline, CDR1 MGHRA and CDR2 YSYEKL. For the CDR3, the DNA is TGCGCCAGCAGCCAAGTATCCCTAGCGGGACCCGAAGAGACCCAGTACTTC. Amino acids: CASSQVSLAGPEETQYF.

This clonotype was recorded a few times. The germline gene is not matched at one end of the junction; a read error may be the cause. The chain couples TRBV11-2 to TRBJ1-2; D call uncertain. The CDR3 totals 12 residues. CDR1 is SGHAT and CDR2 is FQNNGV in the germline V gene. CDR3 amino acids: CASSLDDRTLYF. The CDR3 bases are TGTGCCAGCAGCTTAGATGATCGAACCCTCTACTTC. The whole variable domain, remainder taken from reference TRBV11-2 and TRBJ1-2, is EAGVAQSPRYKIIEKRQSVAFWCNPISGHATLYWYQQILGQGPKLLIQFQNNGVVDDSQLPKDRFSAERLKGVDSTLKIQPAKLEDSAVYLCASSLDDRTLYFGSGTRLTVV.

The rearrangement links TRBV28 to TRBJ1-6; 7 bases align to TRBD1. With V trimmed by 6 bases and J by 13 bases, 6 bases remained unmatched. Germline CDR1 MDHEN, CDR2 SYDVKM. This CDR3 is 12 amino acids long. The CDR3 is CASSRTGAPLHF. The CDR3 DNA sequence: TGTGCCAGCAGCCGCACAGGGGCTCCCCTCCACTTT.

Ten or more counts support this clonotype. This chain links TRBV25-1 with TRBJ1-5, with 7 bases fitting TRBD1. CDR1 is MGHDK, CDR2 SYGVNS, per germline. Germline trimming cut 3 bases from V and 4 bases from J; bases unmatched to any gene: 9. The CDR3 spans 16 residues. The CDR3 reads CASSEGDSSGNQPQHF. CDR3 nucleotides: TGTGCCAGCAGTGAGGGGGACAGCTCGGGGAATCAGCCCCAGCATTTT.

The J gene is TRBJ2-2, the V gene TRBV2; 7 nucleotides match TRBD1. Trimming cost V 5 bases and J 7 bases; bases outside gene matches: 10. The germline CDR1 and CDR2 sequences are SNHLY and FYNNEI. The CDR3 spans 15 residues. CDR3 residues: CASSIDRAVGGELFF. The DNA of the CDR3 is TGTGCCAGCAGTATCGACAGGGCCGTTGGCGGGGAGCTGTTTTTT.

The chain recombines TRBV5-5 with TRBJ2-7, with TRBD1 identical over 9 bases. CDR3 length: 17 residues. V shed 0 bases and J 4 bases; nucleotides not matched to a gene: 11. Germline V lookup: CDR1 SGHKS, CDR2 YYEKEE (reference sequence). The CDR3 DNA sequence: TGTGCCAGCAGCTTGGCAGTAGGACAGGGGAATCTATACGAGCAGTACGTC. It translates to CASSLAVGQGNLYEQYV.

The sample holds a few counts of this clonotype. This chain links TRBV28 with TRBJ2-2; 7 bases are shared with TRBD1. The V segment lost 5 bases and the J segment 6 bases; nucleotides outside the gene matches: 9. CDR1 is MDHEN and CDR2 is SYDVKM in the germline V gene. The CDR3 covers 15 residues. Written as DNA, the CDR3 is TGTGCCAGCAGTCTCAGACAGGGCCAGGCCGGGGAGCTGTTTTTT. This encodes CASSLRQGQAGELFF.

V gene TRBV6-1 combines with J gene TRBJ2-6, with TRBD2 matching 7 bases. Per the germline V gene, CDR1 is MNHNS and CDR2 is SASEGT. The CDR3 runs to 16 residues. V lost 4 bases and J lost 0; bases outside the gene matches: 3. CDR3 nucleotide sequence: TGTGCCAGCAGTGGGGGCGGGAGCTCTGGGGCCAACGTCCTGACTTTC. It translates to CASSGGGSSGANVLTF.

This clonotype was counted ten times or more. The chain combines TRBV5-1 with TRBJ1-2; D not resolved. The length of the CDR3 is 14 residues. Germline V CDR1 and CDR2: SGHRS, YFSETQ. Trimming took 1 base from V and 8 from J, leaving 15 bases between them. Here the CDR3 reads CASSLQSDSGGYTF. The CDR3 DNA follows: TGCGCCAGCAGCTTGCAGTCGGATTCGGGGGGCTACACCTTC.

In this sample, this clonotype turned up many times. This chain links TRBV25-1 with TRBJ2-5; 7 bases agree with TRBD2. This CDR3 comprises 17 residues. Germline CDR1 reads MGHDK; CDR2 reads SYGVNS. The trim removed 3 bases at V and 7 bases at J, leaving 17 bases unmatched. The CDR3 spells CASSELMKIAGDGTQYF. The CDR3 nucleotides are TGTGCCAGCAGTGAGCTGATGAAGATTGCGGGGGATGGGACCCAGTACTTC.

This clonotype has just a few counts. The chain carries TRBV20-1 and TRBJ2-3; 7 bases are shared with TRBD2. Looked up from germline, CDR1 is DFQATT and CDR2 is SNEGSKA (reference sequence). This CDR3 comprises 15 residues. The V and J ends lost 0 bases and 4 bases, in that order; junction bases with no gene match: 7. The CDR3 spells CSARERAGVADTQYF. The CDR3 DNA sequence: TGCAGTGCTAGAGAACGTGCGGGAGTAGCAGATACGCAGTATTTT.

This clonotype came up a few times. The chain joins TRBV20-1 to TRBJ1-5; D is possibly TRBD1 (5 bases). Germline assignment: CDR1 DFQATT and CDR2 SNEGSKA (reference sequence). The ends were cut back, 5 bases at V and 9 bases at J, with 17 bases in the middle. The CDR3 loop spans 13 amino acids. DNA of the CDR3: TGCAGTGCTGTCAGGGTCCGGGGGGGGCCCCAGCATTTT. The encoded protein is CSAVRVRGGPQHF.

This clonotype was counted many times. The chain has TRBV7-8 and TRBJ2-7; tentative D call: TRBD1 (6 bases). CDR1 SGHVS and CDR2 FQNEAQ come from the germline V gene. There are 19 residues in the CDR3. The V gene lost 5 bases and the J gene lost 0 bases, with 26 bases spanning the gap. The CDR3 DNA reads TGTGCCAGCAGCGCGACAATAGTTCCGGGACAAGTAATCTCCTACGAGCAGTACTTC. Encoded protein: CASSATIVPGQVISYEQYF.

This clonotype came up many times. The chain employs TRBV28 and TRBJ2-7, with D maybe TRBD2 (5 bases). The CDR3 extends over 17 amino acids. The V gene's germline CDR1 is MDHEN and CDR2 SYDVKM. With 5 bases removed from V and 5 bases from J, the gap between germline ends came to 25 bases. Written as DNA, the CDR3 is TGTGCCAGCAGTCCCATCCACGAGGCTAGCAGGACCCACGAGCAGTACTTC. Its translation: CASSPIHEASRTHEQYF. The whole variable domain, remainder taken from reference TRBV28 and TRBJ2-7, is DVKVTQSSRYLVKRTGEKVFLECVQDMDHENMFWYRQDPGLGLRLIYFSYDVKMKEKGDIPEGYSVSREKKERFSLILESASTNQTSMYLCASSPIHEASRTHEQYFGPGTRLTVT.

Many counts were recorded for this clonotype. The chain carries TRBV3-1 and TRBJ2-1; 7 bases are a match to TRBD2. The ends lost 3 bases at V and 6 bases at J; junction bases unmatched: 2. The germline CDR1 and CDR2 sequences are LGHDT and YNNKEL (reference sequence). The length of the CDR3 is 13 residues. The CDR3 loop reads CASSQGGTNEQFF. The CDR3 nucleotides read TGTGCCAGCAGCCAGGGGGGGACCAATGAGCAGTTCTTC.

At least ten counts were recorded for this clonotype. The CDR3 DNA sequence: TGTGCCATCAGTGAGTCACCGGAGACTGGCCATTTTGTTAGTACGCAGTATTTT. Encoded protein: CAISESPETGHFVSTQYF. V and J are TRBV10-3 and TRBJ2-3, with D uncertain. CDR1 and CDR2 from the germline V gene are ENHRY and SYGVKD. The V gene lost 0 bases and the J gene lost 8 bases, with 24 bases spanning the gap. The CDR3 spans 18 residues.

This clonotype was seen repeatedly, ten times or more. The CDR3, as DNA: TGCGCCAGCAGCTTGGCCGTGGTTTCAGCCACAGATACGCAGTATTTT. It codes for CASSLAVVSATDTQYF. The V call is TRBV5-1, the J call TRBJ2-3; unclear D gene. Trimming cost V 0 bases and J 2 bases, with 13 bases left between them. This CDR3 has 16 residues. CDR1 is SGHRS and CDR2 is YFSETQ in the germline V gene.